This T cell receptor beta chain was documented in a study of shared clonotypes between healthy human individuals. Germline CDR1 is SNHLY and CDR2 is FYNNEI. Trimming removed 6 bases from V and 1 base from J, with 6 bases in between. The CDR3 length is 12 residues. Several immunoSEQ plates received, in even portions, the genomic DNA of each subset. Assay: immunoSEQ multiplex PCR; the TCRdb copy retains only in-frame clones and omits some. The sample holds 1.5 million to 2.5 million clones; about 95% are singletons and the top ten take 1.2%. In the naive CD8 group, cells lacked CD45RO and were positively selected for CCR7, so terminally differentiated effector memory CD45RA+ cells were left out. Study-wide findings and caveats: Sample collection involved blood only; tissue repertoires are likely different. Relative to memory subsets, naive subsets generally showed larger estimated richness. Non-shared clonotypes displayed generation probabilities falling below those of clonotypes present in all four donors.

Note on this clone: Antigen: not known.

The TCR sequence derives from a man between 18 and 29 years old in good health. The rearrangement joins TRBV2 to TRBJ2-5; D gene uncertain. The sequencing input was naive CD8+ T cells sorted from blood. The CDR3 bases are TGTGCCAGCAGGGACCTCCAAGAGACCCAGTACTTC. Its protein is CASRDLQETQYF.